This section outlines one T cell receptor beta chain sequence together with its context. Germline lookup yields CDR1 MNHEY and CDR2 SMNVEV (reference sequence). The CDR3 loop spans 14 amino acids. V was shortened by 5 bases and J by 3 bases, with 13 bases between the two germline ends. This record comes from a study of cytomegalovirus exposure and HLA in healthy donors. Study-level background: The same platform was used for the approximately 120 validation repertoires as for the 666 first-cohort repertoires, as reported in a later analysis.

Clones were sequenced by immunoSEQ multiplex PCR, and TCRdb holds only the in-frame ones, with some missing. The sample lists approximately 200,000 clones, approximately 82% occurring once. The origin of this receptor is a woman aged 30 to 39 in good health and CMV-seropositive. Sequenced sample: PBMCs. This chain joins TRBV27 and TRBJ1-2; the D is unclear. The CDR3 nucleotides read TGTGCCAGCAGTCCCCGACGGGAAGACTATGGCTACACCTTC. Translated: CASSPRREDYGYTF.